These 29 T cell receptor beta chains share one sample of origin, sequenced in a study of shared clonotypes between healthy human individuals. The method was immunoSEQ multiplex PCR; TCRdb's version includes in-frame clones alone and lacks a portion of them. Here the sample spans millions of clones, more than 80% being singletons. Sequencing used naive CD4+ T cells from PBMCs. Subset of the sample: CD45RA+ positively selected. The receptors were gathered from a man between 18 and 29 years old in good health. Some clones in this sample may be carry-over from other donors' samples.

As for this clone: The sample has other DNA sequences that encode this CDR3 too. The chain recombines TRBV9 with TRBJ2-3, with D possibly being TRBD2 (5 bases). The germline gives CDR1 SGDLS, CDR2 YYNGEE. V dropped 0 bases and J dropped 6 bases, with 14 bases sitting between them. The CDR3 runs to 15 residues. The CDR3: CASSVGGVSADTQYF. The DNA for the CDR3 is TGTGCCAGCAGCGTAGGGGGAGTTAGCGCGGATACGCAGTATTTT. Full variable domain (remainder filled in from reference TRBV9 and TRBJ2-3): DSGVTQTPKHLITATGQRVTLRCSPRSGDLSVYWYQQSLDQGLQFLIQYYNGEERAKGNILERFSAQQFPDLHSELNLSSLELGDSALYFCASSVGGVSADTQYFGPGTRLTVL.

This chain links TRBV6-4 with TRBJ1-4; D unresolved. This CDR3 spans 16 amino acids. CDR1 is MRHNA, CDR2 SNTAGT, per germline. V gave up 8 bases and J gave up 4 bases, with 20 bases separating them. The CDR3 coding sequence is TGTGCCAGCGCCCGAGGCGCACTAGGTCTTAATGAAAAACTGTTTTTT. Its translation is CASARGALGLNEKLFF.

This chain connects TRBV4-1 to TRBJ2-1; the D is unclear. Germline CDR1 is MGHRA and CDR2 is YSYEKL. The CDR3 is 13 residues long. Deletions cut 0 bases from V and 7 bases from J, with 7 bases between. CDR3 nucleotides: TGCGCCAGCAGCCAAGATTATCTAAATGAGCAGTTCTTC. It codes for CASSQDYLNEQFF.

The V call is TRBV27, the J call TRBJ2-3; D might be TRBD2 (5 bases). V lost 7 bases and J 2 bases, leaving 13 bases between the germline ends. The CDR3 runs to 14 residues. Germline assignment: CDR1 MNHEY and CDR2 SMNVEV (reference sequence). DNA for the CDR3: TGTGCCAGCAAAACGGGATACTCCACAGATACGCAGTATTTT. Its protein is CASKTGYSTDTQYF.

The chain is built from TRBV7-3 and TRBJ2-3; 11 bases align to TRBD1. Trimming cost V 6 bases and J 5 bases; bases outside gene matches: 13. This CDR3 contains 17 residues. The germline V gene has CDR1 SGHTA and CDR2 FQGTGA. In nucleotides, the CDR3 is TGTGCCAGCAGTCACCACCCAGGGACAGGGGGTCAAGATACGCAGTATTTT. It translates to CASSHHPGTGGQDTQYF.

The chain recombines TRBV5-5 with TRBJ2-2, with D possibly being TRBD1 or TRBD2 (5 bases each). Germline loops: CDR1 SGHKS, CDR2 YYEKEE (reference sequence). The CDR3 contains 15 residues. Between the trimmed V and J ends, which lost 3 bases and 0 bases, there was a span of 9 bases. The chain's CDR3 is CASSSGTSNTGELFF. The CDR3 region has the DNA TGTGCCAGCAGCTCCGGGACGTCGAACACCGGGGAGCTGTTTTTT.

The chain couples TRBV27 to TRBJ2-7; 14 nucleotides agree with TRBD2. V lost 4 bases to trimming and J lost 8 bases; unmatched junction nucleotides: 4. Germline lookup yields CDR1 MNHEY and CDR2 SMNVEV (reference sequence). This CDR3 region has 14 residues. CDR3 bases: TGTGCCAGCAGTTCGACTAGCGGGAGGGCCAAGCAGTACTTC. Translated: CASSSTSGRAKQYF.

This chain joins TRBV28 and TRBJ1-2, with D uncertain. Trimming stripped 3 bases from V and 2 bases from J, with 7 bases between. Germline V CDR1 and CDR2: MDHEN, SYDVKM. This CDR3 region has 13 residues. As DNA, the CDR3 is TGTGCCAGCAGTTTCATCGGGAACTATGGCTACACCTTC. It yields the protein CASSFIGNYGYTF.

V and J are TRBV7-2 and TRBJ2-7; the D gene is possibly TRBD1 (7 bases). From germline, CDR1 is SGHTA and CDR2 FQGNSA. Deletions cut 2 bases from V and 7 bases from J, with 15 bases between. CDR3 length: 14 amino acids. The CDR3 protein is CASSLMEGAGEQYF. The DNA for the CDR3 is TGTGCCAGCAGCTTAATGGAGGGGGCAGGGGAGCAGTACTTC. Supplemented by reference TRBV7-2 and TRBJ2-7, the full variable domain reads GAGVSQSPSNKVTEKGKDVELRCDPISGHTALYWYRQSLGQGLEFLIYFQGNSAPDKSGLPSDRFSAERTGGSVSTLTIQRTQQEDSAVYLCASSLMEGAGEQYFGPGTRLTVT.

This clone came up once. The CDR3 region is CASTPGTANYGYTF. DNA for the CDR3: TGTGCCAGCACCCCGGGGACAGCAAACTATGGCTACACCTTC. The chain links TRBV6-5 to TRBJ1-2, with 7 bases aligning to TRBD1. With 7 bases clipped from V and 2 bases from J, the junction kept 7 bases outside the gene matches. Germline CDR1 reads MNHEY; CDR2 reads SVGAGI. The CDR3 covers 14 residues.

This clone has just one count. The CDR3 coding sequence is TGCGCCAGCAGCCCGGGACACGTGTACGAGCAGTACTTC. Amino acids: CASSPGHVYEQYF. The chain links TRBV5-1 to TRBJ2-7, with TRBD1 as a possible D gene (6 bases). Germline assignment: CDR1 SGHRS and CDR2 YFSETQ. The ends were cut back, 4 bases at V and 4 bases at J, with 12 bases in the middle. The CDR3 is made up of 13 amino acids.

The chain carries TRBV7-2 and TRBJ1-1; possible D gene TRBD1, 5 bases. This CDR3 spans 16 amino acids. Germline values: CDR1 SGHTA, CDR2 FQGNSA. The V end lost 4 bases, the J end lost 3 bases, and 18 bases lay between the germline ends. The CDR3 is CASSWVHRSGYTEAFF. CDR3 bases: TGTGCCAGCAGCTGGGTACATAGGTCAGGGTACACTGAAGCTTTCTTT.

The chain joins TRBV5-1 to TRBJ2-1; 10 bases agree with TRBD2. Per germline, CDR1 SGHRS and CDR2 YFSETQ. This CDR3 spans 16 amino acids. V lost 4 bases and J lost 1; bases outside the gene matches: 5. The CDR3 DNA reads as TGCGCCAGCAGCCACACTAGCGGGAAGTCCTACAATGAGCAGTTCTTC. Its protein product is CASSHTSGKSYNEQFF.

This CDR3 is CASSLAVNEQFF. For the CDR3, the DNA is TGTGCCAGCAGCTTAGCCGTCAATGAGCAGTTCTTC. This chain joins TRBV7-8 and TRBJ2-1; no clear D. Per the germline V gene, CDR1 is SGHVS and CDR2 is FQNEAQ. The length of the CDR3 is 12 residues. The V gene lost 0 bases and the J gene lost 6 bases, with 3 bases spanning the gap.

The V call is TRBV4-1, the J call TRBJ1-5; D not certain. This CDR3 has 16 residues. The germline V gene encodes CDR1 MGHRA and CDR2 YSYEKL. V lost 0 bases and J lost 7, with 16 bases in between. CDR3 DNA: TGCGCCAGCAGCCAAGAGACGGGTAGAGGAGGACAGCCCCAGCATTTT. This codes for CASSQETGRGGQPQHF.

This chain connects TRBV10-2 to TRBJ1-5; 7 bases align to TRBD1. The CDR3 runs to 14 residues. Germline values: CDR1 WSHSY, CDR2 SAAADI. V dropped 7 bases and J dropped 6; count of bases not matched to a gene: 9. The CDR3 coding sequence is TGCGCCAGCAACGACCGGGACAGTCGTCAGCCCCAGCATTTT. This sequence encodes CASNDRDSRQPQHF.

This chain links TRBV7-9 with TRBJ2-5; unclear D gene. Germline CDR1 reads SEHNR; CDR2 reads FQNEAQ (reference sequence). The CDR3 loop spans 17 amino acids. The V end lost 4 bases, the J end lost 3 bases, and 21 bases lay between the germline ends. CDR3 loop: CASSSVWEFGQKETQYF. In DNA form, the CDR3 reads TGTGCCAGCAGCTCCGTTTGGGAATTCGGCCAAAAAGAGACCCAGTACTTC.

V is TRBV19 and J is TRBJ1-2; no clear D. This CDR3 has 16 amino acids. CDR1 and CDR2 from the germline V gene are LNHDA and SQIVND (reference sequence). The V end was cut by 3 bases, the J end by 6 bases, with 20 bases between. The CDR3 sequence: CASSIIKRREMNGYTF. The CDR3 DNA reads TGTGCCAGTAGTATCATAAAGAGACGGGAAATGAATGGCTACACCTTC. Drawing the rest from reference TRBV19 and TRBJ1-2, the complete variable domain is DGGITQSPKYLFRKEGQNVTLSCEQNLNHDAMYWYRQDPGQGLRLIYYSQIVNDFQKGDIAEGYSVSREKKESFPLTVTSAQKNPTAFYLCASSIIKRREMNGYTFGSGTRLTVV.

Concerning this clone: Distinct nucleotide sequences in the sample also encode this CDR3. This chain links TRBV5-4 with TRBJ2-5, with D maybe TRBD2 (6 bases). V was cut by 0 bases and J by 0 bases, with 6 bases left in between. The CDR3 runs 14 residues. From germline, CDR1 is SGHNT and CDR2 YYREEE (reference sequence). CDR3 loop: CASSLGRDQETQYF. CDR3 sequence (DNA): TGTGCCAGCAGCTTGGGGAGGGACCAAGAGACCCAGTACTTC.

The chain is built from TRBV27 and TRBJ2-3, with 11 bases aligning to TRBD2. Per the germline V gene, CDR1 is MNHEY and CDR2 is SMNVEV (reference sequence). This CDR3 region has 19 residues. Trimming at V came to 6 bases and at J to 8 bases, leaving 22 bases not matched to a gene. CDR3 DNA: TGTGCCAGCAGAACCCCGACCCGGGGTAGCGGGAGGGTAGGTGGTACGCAGTATTTT. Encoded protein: CASRTPTRGSGRVGGTQYF.

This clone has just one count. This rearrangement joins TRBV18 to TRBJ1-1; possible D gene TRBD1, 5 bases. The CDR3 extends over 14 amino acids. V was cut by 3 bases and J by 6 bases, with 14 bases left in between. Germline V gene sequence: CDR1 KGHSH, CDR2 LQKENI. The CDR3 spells CASSPPRGWPEAFF. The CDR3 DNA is TGTGCCAGCTCACCTCCGCGGGGGTGGCCTGAAGCTTTCTTT.

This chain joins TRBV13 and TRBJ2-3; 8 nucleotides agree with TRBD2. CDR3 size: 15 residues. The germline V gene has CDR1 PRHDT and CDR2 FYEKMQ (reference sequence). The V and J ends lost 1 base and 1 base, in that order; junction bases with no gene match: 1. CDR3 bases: TGTGCCAGCAGCTTAGACGGGAGGGGCACAGATACGCAGTATTTT. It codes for CASSLDGRGTDTQYF.

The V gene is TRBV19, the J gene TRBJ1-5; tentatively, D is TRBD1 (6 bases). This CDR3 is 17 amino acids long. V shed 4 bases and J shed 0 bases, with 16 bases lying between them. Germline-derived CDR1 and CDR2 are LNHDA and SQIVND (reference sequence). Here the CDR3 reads CASSSRDTASSNQPQHF. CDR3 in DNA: TGTGCCAGTAGTAGTCGGGACACAGCCTCTAGCAATCAGCCCCAGCATTTT.

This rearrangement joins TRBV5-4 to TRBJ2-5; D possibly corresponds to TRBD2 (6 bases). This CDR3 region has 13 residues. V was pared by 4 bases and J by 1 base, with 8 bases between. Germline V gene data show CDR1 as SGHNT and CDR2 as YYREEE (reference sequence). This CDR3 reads CASSLRGQETQYF. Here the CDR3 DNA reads TGTGCCAGCAGCCTGCGGGGCCAAGAGACCCAGTACTTC.

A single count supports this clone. CDR3 amino acids: CASSLGGRGEAFF. The CDR3 bases are TGCGCCAGCAGCTTGGGAGGCAGGGGGGAAGCTTTCTTT. The rearrangement links TRBV5-1 to TRBJ1-1; TRBD1 aligns across 7 bases. This CDR3 contains 13 residues. Germline V gene lookup returns CDR1 SGHRS and CDR2 YFSETQ. The J segment lost 8 bases and the V segment lost 0 bases, leaving 4 bases of the junction unmatched.

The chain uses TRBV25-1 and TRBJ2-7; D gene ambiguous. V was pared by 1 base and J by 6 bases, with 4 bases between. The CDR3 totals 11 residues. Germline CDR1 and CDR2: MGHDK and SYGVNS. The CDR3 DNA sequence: TGTGCCAGCAGTGAATGGCCCGAGCAGTACTTC. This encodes CASSEWPEQYF.

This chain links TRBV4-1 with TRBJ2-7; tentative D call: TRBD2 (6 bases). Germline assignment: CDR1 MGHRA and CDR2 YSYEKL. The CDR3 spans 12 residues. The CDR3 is CGGGPSSYEQYF. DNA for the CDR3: TGCGGGGGAGGCCCTAGCTCCTACGAGCAGTACTTC.

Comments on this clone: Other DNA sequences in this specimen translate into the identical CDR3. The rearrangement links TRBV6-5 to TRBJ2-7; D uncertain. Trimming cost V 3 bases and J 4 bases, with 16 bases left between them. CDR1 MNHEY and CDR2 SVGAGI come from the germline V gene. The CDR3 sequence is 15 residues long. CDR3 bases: TGTGCCAGCAGTTATTCGGGCGTGGGTAGTTACGAGCAGTACTTC. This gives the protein CASSYSGVGSYEQYF.

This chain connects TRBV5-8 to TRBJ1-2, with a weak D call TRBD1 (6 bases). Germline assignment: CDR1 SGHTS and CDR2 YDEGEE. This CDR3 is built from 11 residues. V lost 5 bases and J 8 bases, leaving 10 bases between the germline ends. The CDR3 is CASSFDRGYTF. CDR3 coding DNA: TGTGCCAGCAGTTTCGACAGGGGCTACACCTTC.